The present entry profiles one T cell receptor beta chain with its context. Germline lookup yields CDR1 LGHNA and CDR2 YSLEER. The CDR3 length is 14 residues. Trimming removed 3 bases from V and 2 bases from J, with 11 bases in between. The sample belongs to a study of shared clonotypes between healthy human individuals. Several immunoSEQ plates held equal portions of the genomic DNA taken from each subset. The assay was immunoSEQ multiplex PCR, and TCRdb's table has in-frame clones only and misses some. The sample has more than 2,000,000 clones, over 85% seen once. The genes are TRBV4-3 and TRBJ2-7, with no clear D. The sequenced material came from naive CD4+ T cells from PBMCs. As to subset: CD45RA+ positively selected. This TCR was recovered from a man younger than 35 in good health. Some clones in this sample may be carry-over from other donors' samples. For the CDR3, the DNA is TGCGCCAGCAGCCAGACAAGGCGCACCTACGAGCAGTACTTC. Its translation: CASSQTRRTYEQYF.